This section outlines one TCR beta chain sequence together with its context. The record originates from a study of PD-L1 blockade in urothelial cancer. Documented time point: pretreatment peripheral blood. Assay: immunoSEQ multiplex PCR; the TCRdb copy retains only in-frame clones and omits some. Altogether tens of thousands of clones are present, about four fifths being singletons, with the ten largest covering 8.5% to 10%. The CDR3 consists of 13 residues. V lost 6 bases and J lost 4, with 12 bases in between. Germline CDR1 and CDR2: MNHNS and SASEGT. The source of this sequence is a woman aged 70-85 years with urothelial cancer. The sample consisted of PBMCs, taken around atezolizumab (anti-PD-L1) treatment. V is TRBV6-1 and J is TRBJ1-2; D might be TRBD1 (5 bases). Here the CDR3 reads CASRGTTRYGYTF. The CDR3 bases are TGTGCCAGCAGGGGGACTACCCGCTATGGCTACACCTTC.